These 22 T cell receptor beta chains originate from one sample sequenced in a study of blood T cell repertoires in COVID-19. Data came from immunoSEQ multiplex PCR; TCRdb stores just in-frame clones and leaves some out. The sample consists of 150,000 to 200,000 clones, roughly 87% of them appearing once. Source material: peripheral blood. Source of these receptors: a human donor in a cohort sampled during active COVID-19.

The V and J genes are TRBV11-3 and TRBJ2-2, with TRBD2 matching 8 bases. The CDR3 covers 16 residues. CDR1 is SGHNT, CDR2 YENEEA, per germline. V gave up 1 base and J gave up 4 bases; unmatched junction bases: 5. DNA of the CDR3: TGTGCCAGCAGCTTAGCTCTAGCGGGTGCCACCGGGGAGCTGTTTTTT. The encoded protein is CASSLALAGATGELFF.

The chain carries TRBV19 and TRBJ1-2; 7 bases fit TRBD1. V shed 5 bases, J shed 8 bases, and the junction held 8 bases outside the gene matches. Germline V gives CDR1 LNHDA, CDR2 SQIVND (reference sequence). CDR3 length: 13 amino acids. The CDR3 here is CASSQDRAQGYTF. The CDR3 DNA is TGTGCCAGTAGTCAAGACAGGGCACAAGGCTACACCTTC.

The chain is built from TRBV7-2 and TRBJ2-3, with 11 positions matching TRBD2. V lost 4 bases to trimming and J lost 3 bases; unmatched junction nucleotides: 6. The CDR3 sequence is 16 residues long. The germline V gene encodes CDR1 SGHTA and CDR2 FQGNSA. The CDR3, as DNA: TGTGCCAGCAGCTCACATAGCGGGGGGGGGACAGATACGCAGTATTTT. Translated, it gives CASSSHSGGGTDTQYF.

CDR3 in amino acids: CASSLSGEDYNEQFF. The DNA of the CDR3 is TGCGCCAGCAGCCTTAGCGGGGAAGATTACAATGAGCAGTTCTTC. The chain recombines TRBV5-1 with TRBJ2-1; TRBD2 agrees at 8 bases. The germline CDR1 and CDR2 sequences are SGHRS and YFSETQ. CDR3 size: 15 residues. V was clipped by 4 bases and J by 4 bases; unmatched bases: 7.

V is TRBV5-6 and J is TRBJ2-7; 7 bases fit TRBD2. With 1 base clipped from V and 6 bases from J, the junction kept 10 bases outside the gene matches. There are 15 residues in the CDR3. CDR1 and CDR2 from the germline V gene are SGHDT and YYEEEE. The DNA for the CDR3 is TGTGCCAGCAGCTTGTGGGACGCGGGAGTAGGCGAGCAGTACTTC. Translated, it gives CASSLWDAGVGEQYF.

The chain has TRBV5-3 and TRBJ2-1, with 7 positions matching TRBD2. TRBV5-3 is placed among ORFs of uncertain function. The CDR3 spans 16 residues. V was clipped by 5 bases and J by 0 bases; unmatched bases: 8. This CDR3 is CARSSSGESSYNEQFF. CDR3 DNA sequence: TGTGCCAGAAGTTCCAGCGGGGAGAGCTCCTACAATGAGCAGTTCTTC.

This sequence joins TRBV3-1 (or the pseudogene TRBV3-2) and TRBJ2-3; TRBD2 is a possible D gene (5 bases). V was cut by 0 bases and J by 2 bases, with 9 bases left in between. The CDR3 has 15 residues. Germline loops: CDR1 LGHDT, CDR2 YNNKEL (reference sequence). The CDR3 bases are TGTGCCAGCAGCCAAGAGGGAGAAGCCACAGATACGCAGTATTTT. Protein sequence: CASSQEGEATDTQYF.

In its sample, this clone was seen a few times. The chain couples TRBV30 to TRBJ2-5; D unresolved. This CDR3 region has 11 residues. V lost 0 bases to trimming and J lost 5 bases, with 4 bases between them. Germline V gene sequence: CDR1 GTSNPN, CDR2 SVGIG (reference sequence). CDR3 sequence (DNA): TGTGCCTGGAGTGTCGGGGAGACCCAGTACTTC. This codes for CAWSVGETQYF.

This chain uses TRBV19 with TRBJ2-4; 12 bases agree with TRBD2. Germline CDR1 LNHDA, CDR2 SQIVND (reference sequence). V was pared by 11 bases and J by 0 bases, with 8 bases of the junction left unmatched. The CDR3 runs 16 residues. The CDR3 spells CAASGGARVAKNIQYF. The CDR3 DNA is TGTGCCGCTAGCGGGGGGGCCCGTGTAGCCAAAAACATTCAGTACTTC.

This chain uses TRBV6-2 or TRBV6-3 with TRBJ2-1; D is ambiguous. The CDR3 totals 14 residues. The germline gives CDR1 MNHEY, CDR2 SVGEGT. Trimming removed 0 bases from V and 10 bases from J, with 13 bases in between. Written as DNA, the CDR3 is TGTGCCAGCAGTTACTCGAGAGGTAGCAAGGAGCAGTTCTTC. Translating it yields CASSYSRGSKEQFF.

This chain connects TRBV7-8 to TRBJ2-5; TRBD1 aligns across 7 bases. With V trimmed by 5 bases and J by 1 base, 4 bases remained unmatched. The CDR3 covers 14 residues. Germline loops: CDR1 SGHVS, CDR2 FQNEAQ. CDR3 protein: CASSPRGLQETQYF. CDR3 sequence (DNA): TGTGCCAGCAGCCCGAGGGGGCTCCAAGAGACCCAGTACTTC. The whole variable domain, remainder taken from reference TRBV7-8 and TRBJ2-5, is GAGVSQSPRYKVAKRGQDVALRCDPISGHVSLFWYQQALGQGPEFLTYFQNEAQLDKSGLPSDRFFAERPEGSVSTLKIQRTQQEDSAVYLCASSPRGLQETQYFGPGTRLLVL.

Only one count was recorded for this clone. This sequence joins TRBV11-3 and TRBJ1-1; a weak D match, TRBD1 (6 bases). From germline, CDR1 is SGHNT and CDR2 YENEEA. The CDR3 spans 15 residues. Deletions cut 0 bases from V and 2 bases from J, with 10 bases between. CDR3 in amino acids: CASSLEGGGNTEAFF. CDR3 in DNA: TGTGCCAGCAGCTTAGAAGGGGGGGGTAACACTGAAGCTTTCTTT.

The rearrangement links TRBV23-1 to TRBJ1-2; no firm D call. TRBV23-1 is designated an ORF whose function remains uncertain. The CDR3 covers 13 residues. With 2 bases removed from V and 2 bases from J, the gap between germline ends came to 6 bases. DNA of the CDR3: TGCGCCAGCAGTCAAGCCGGGAACTATGGCTACACCTTC. It yields the protein CASSQAGNYGYTF.

The chain combines TRBV5-6 with TRBJ2-6; tentative D call: TRBD2 (5 bases). The CDR3 covers 15 residues. CDR1 SGHDT and CDR2 YYEEEE come from the germline V gene. The V end was cut by 1 base, the J end by 1 base, with 6 bases between. Here the CDR3 DNA reads TGTGCCAGCAGCTTGACGGGGTCTGGGGCCAACGTCCTGACTTTC. It translates to CASSLTGSGANVLTF.

The gene calls are TRBV5-1 and TRBJ1-1, with unresolved D. The CDR3 has 13 residues. Germline lookup yields CDR1 SGHRS and CDR2 YFSETQ. V shed 0 bases and J shed 6 bases, with 9 bases lying between them. CDR3 residues: CASSLGPGAEAFF. DNA of the CDR3: TGCGCCAGCAGCTTGGGACCCGGGGCTGAAGCTTTCTTT.

The chain links TRBV27 to TRBJ2-2, with TRBD1 as a possible D gene (6 bases). The germline V gene encodes CDR1 MNHEY and CDR2 SMNVEV (reference sequence). The ends were cut back, 0 bases at V and 0 bases at J, with 8 bases in the middle. This CDR3 is 16 amino acids long. CDR3 loop: CASSLSRTANTGELFF. In nucleotides, the CDR3 is TGTGCCAGCAGTTTATCGCGGACAGCGAACACCGGGGAGCTGTTTTTT.

A single count supports this clone. The chain is built from TRBV5-1 and TRBJ2-4; TRBD1 agrees at 9 bases. The trim removed 4 bases at V and 8 bases at J, leaving 7 bases unmatched. The CDR3 runs 14 residues. The germline V gene has CDR1 SGHRS and CDR2 YFSETQ. The CDR3 spells CASSRGQGADIQYF. The CDR3 DNA sequence: TGCGCCAGCAGCAGGGGACAGGGAGCGGACATTCAGTACTTC. The full variable domain, completed using reference TRBV5-1 and TRBJ2-4, is KAGVTQTPRYLIKTRGQQVTLSCSPISGHRSVSWYQQTPGQGLQFLFEYFSETQRNKGNFPGRFSGRQFSNSRSEMNVSTLELGDSALYLCASSRGQGADIQYFGAGTRLSVL.

The chain combines TRBV7-2 with TRBJ2-7, with 8 bases lining up with TRBD1. Germline-derived CDR1 and CDR2 are SGHTA and FQGNSA. With V trimmed by 4 bases and J by 3 bases, 5 bases remained unmatched. This CDR3 has 14 residues. CDR3 amino acids: CASSSWGTGYEQYF. As DNA, the CDR3 is TGTGCCAGCAGCTCCTGGGGGACAGGCTACGAGCAGTACTTC.

The chain links TRBV21-1 to TRBJ1-2. TRBV21-1 is a known pseudogene. The CDR3 sequence is 16 residues long. CDR3 nucleotides: TGTGCCAGCAGCACACCAGGGAGGGAACTGAACTATGGCTACACCTTC. This codes for CASSTPGRELNYGYTF.

Comment on this clone: The same CDR3 is also encoded by other DNA sequences in this sample. The rearrangement links TRBV13 to TRBJ2-7, with 7 bases matching TRBD1. V shed 1 base, J shed 2 bases, and the junction held 2 bases outside the gene matches. CDR1 PRHDT and CDR2 FYEKMQ come from the germline V gene (reference sequence). The length of the CDR3 is 14 residues. The CDR3 protein is CASSLDRGTYEQYF. The CDR3 DNA is TGTGCCAGCAGCTTAGACAGGGGAACCTACGAGCAGTACTTC.

This clone was found once. The chain has TRBV29-1 and TRBJ2-5, with TRBD2 identical over 9 bases. Germline V gives CDR1 SQVTM, CDR2 ANQGSEA. The CDR3 totals 15 residues. V was pared by 3 bases and J by 4 bases, with 9 bases of the junction left unmatched. CDR3 sequence: CSVETGGGAGETQYF. The CDR3 DNA sequence: TGCAGCGTTGAGACCGGCGGGGGGGCCGGAGAGACCCAGTACTTC.

A single count supports this clone. The rearrangement links TRBV19 to TRBJ1-5; 7 positions agree with TRBD1. CDR1 is LNHDA and CDR2 is SQIVND in the germline V gene (reference sequence). The length of the CDR3 is 16 residues. V shed 3 bases and J 5 bases; nucleotides not matched to a gene: 10. CDR3 loop: CASSIQTGVGDQPQHF. The CDR3 region has the DNA TGTGCCAGTAGTATCCAAACAGGGGTAGGGGATCAGCCCCAGCATTTT.